This TCR beta chain was observed in a study of naive and memory T cell subsets. This clonotype was detected a few times. TCR cDNA received a 3' ligated oligonucleotide that carried a UMI. Cells were not sorted; total RNA input targeted about 1 to 1000 ng. CDR3 length: 15 residues. Trimming left V 3 bases short and J 0 bases short, with 6 bases between. Looked up from germline, CDR1 is ENHRY and CDR2 is SYGVKD. Ligated cDNA underwent four rounds of PCR with nested alpha and beta constant region primers and SP2. Via MiXCR, TCRdb re-called the 5' RACE reads, giving one row per CDR3 protein. The sample records 56,000 or so distinct CDR3 sequences, about 8.3% being singletons.

The chain carries TRBV10-3 and TRBJ2-6; no clear D gene. The sequence derives from a female donor in good health. CDR3 amino acids: CAISDLNSGANVLTF. CDR3 sequence (DNA): TGTGCCATCAGTGATTTGAACTCTGGGGCCAACGTCCTGACTTTC.